The rows below give T cell receptor beta chains drawn from one sample of a study of cytomegalovirus exposure and HLA in healthy donors. Repertoires were generated with immunoSEQ multiplex PCR, while TCRdb's copy carries only in-frame clones and drops some. Found here are 100,000 to 150,000 clones, about 73% of them singletons; the top ten hold just under 6.5%. Sequenced sample: PBMCs. The receptors originated from a woman aged 40 to 50 in good health and CMV-seronegative. CDR3s include the opening cysteine and the closing phenylalanine or tryptophan. A D gene is named only where the DNA matches it firmly. Rows may omit the clone size; those that give it use once, few, many or a size class.

clone_size	v_call	j_call	d_call	cdr3_aa	cdr3_nt
few	TRBV4-3	TRBJ2-7	TRBD2	CASSQDSGAGGYEQYF	TGCGCCAGCAGCCAAGATTCGGGAGCGGGAGGATACGAGCAGTACTTC
once	TRBV21-1	TRBJ2-7	.	CASRASLRGPDSYEQYF	TGTGCCAGCAGAGCTTCGCTAAGGGGGCCAGATTCCTACGAGCAGTACTTC
.	TRBV28	TRBJ1-1	.	CASSLRGGATEAFF	TGTGCCAGCAGTTTAAGGGGGGGCGCAACTGAAGCTTTCTTT
.	TRBV4-1	TRBJ2-4	.	CASSQESADLRRNSQYF	TGCGCCAGCAGCCAAGAGTCAGCGGACCTACGACGAAACAGTCAGTACTTC
once	TRBV15	TRBJ2-7	.	CATSRASGTPWTSSEQYF	TGTGCCACCAGCAGAGCCTCCGGGACACCCTGGACAAGTAGCGAGCAGTACTTC
.	TRBV5-1	TRBJ1-6	.	CASSLGTAYNSPLHF	TGCGCCAGCAGCTTGGGGACAGCCTATAATTCACCCCTCCACTTT
.	TRBV11-2	TRBJ1-5	.	CASSLDPGFNQPQHF	TGTGCCAGCAGCTTAGATCCAGGGTTCAATCAGCCCCAGCATTTT
.	TRBV27	TRBJ2-7	TRBD2	CASRWETSGSNEQYF	TGTGCCAGCAGATGGGAGACTAGCGGGAGCAACGAGCAGTACTTC
.	TRBV5-1	TRBJ1-1	.	CASSQDPPHAGANTEAFF	TGCGCCAGCAGCCAGGACCCCCCACACGCGGGGGCCAACACTGAAGCTTTCTTT
.	TRBV6-5	TRBJ2-7	.	CASSYGEVRGTYEQYF	TGTGCCAGCAGTTATGGGGAGGTCCGAGGGACCTACGAGCAGTACTTC
.	TRBV2	TRBJ1-1	.	CASSEGRGRVTEAFF	TGTGCCAGCAGTGAAGGTAGGGGGAGGGTAACTGAAGCTTTCTTT
.	TRBV21-1	TRBJ2-2	.	CASSERRGKNTGELFF	TGTGCCAGCAGCGAGAGGCGGGGAAAGAACACCGGGGAGCTGTTTTTT
.	TRBV2	TRBJ2-2	.	CASMAGRNTGELFF	TGTGCCAGCATGGCGGGGAGGAACACCGGGGAGCTGTTTTTT
.	TRBV6-1	TRBJ1-1	.	CASSEPGLNTEAFF	TGTGCCAGCAGTGAACCGGGATTGAACACTGAAGCTTTCTTT
.	TRBV27	TRBJ2-2	.	CASSRGKSNTGELFF	TGTGCCAGCAGTCGCGGGAAATCGAACACCGGGGAGCTGTTTTTT
.	TRBV7-2	TRBJ2-7	TRBD2	CASSFASSGSYEQYF	TGTGCCAGCAGCTTCGCGTCTAGCGGTTCCTACGAGCAGTACTTC
.	TRBV28	TRBJ1-2	TRBD1	CASRDRGHNGYTF	TGTGCCAGTCGGGACAGGGGGCACAATGGCTACACCTTC
.	TRBV5-5	TRBJ2-1	TRBD2	CASSWGSGGIDGNEQFF	TGTGCCAGCAGTTGGGGGTCGGGAGGGATCGATGGCAATGAGCAGTTCTTC
few	TRBV10-3	TRBJ2-3	TRBD2	CAIRQTSGGSTDTQYF	TGTGCCATCAGGCAGACTAGCGGGGGGAGCACAGATACGCAGTATTTT
.	TRBV15	TRBJ1-1	.	CATSRDAAGYTEAFF	TGTGCCACCAGCAGAGATGCAGCAGGGTACACTGAAGCTTTCTTT
.	TRBV18	TRBJ2-3	TRBD1	CASHRRTGIMDTQYF	TGTGCCAGCCACCGAAGGACAGGGATTATGGATACGCAGTATTTT
few	TRBV19	TRBJ2-3	.	CASSARTDTQYF	TGTGCCAGTAGTGCTAGAACAGATACGCAGTATTTT
.	TRBV7-2	TRBJ2-7	TRBD2	CASSLAGLSYEQYF	TGTGCCAGCAGCCTAGCGGGCCTCTCCTACGAGCAGTACTTC
.	TRBV27	TRBJ2-1	TRBD2	CASSDGTSRSSYNEQFF	TGTGCCAGCAGTGACGGGACTAGCCGAAGCTCCTACAATGAGCAGTTCTTC
.	TRBV5-6	TRBJ2-7	TRBD2	CASSSLAGFSYEQYF	TGTGCCAGCAGCTCCTTAGCGGGCTTCTCCTACGAGCAGTACTTC